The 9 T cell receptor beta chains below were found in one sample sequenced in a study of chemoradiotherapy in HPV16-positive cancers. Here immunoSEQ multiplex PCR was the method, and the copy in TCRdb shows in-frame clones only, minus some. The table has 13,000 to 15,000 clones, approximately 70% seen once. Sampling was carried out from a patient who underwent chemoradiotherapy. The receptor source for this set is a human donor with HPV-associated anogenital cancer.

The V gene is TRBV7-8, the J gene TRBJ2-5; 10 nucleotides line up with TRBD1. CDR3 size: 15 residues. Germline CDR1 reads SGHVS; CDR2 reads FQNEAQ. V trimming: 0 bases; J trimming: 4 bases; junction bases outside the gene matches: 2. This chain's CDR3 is CASSLAGTGAETQYF. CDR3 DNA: TGTGCCAGCAGCTTAGCAGGGACAGGGGCAGAGACCCAGTACTTC.

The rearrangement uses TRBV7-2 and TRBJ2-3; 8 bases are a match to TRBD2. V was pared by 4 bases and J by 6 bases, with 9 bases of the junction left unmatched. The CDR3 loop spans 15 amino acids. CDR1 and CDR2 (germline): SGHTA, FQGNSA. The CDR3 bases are TGTGCCAGCAGCTATCGGGGGGGCCGTATGGATACGCAGTATTTT. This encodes CASSYRGGRMDTQYF.

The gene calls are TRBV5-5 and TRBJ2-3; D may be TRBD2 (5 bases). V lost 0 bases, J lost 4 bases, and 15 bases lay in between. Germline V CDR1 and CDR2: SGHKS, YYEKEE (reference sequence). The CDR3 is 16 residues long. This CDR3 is CASSLGLGGGADTQYF. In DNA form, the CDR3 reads TGTGCCAGCAGCTTGGGGTTAGGAGGTGGCGCAGATACGCAGTATTTT. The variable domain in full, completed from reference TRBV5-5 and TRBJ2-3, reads DAGVTQSPTHLIKTRGQQVTLRCSPISGHKSVSWYQQVLGQGPQFIFQYYEKEERGRGNFPDRFSARQFPNYSSELNVNALLLGDSALYLCASSLGLGGGADTQYFGPGTRLTVL.

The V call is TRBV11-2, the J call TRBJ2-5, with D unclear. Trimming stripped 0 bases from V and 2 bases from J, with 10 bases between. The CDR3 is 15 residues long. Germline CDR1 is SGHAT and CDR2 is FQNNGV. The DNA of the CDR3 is TGTGCCAGCAGCTTAGAGTTCCGGCTACAAGAGACCCAGTACTTC. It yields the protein CASSLEFRLQETQYF.

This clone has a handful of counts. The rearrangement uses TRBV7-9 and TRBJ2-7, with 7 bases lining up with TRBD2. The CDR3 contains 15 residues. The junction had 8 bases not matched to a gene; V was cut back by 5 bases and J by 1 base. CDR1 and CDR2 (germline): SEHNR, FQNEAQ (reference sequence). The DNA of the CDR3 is TGTGCCAGCAGCCCCCTGGACGGGGGGTCCTACGAGCAGTACTTC. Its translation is CASSPLDGGSYEQYF.

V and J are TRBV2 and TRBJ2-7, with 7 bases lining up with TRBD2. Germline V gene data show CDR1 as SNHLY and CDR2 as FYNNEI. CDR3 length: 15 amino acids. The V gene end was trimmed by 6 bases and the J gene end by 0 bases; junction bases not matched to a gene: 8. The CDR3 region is CASRGGRTSSYEQYF. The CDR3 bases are TGTGCCAGCAGGGGGGGACGGACTAGCTCCTACGAGCAGTACTTC.

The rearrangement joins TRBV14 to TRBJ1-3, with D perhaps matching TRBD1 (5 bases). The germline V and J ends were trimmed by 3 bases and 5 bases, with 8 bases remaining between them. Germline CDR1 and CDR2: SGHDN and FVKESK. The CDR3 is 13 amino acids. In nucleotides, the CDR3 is TGTGCCAGCAGCCAGGGGGGGAGAAACACCATATATTTT. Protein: CASSQGGRNTIYF.

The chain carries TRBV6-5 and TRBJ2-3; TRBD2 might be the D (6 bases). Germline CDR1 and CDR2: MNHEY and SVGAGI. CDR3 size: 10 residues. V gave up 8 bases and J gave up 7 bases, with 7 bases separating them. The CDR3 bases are TGTGCCAGCGGACTAAATACGCAGTATTTT. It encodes CASGLNTQYF.

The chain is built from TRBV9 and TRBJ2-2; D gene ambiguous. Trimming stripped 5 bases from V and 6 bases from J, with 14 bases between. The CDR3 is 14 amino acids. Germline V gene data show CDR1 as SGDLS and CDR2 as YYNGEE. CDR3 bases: TGTGCCAGCAGTAGTATGTTGAGCCCCGGGGAGCTGTTTTTT. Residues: CASSSMLSPGELFF.